This paragraph reports one T cell receptor beta chain. Germline values: CDR1 KGHSH, CDR2 LQKENI. J lost 6 bases, V lost 5 bases, and 9 bases had no gene match. The CDR3 loop spans 16 amino acids. The data are from a study of blood T cell repertoires in COVID-19. Study details: Both acute and convalescent COVID-19 samples were obtained from the United States, Italy and Spain.

TCRdb keeps only in-frame clones here, not all; method: immunoSEQ multiplex PCR. The table includes fewer than 120,000 clones, more than 75% detected once. The rearrangement links TRBV18 to TRBJ2-7, with 14 bases aligning to TRBD2. This TCR was recovered from a woman aged 45-65 years with acute or convalescent COVID-19. Sequencing was performed on peripheral blood. The CDR3 region is CASSTGTSGGPREQYF. The CDR3 DNA sequence: TGTGCCAGCTCAACCGGGACTAGCGGGGGACCCCGCGAGCAGTACTTC.